This T cell receptor (beta chain) was recovered during a study of T cell changes during pregnancy in multiple sclerosis. Profiled with immunoSEQ multiplex PCR; TCRdb holds only in-frame clones, not every one. The table has tens of thousands of clones, around 90% seen once. V was clipped by 3 bases and J by 3 bases; unmatched bases: 5. The germline gives CDR1 SGHAT, CDR2 FQNNGV. This CDR3 contains 15 residues. The TCR sequence derives from a female donor with multiple sclerosis, enrolled in a pregnancy study. The V call is TRBV11-2, the J call TRBJ2-5, with TRBD2 matching 9 bases. The source material was CD4+ T cells from peripheral blood mononuclear cells, sampled after pregnancy. In nucleotides, the CDR3 is TGTGCCAGCAGCTTTCGGCCTAGCGGGAAAGAGACCCAGTACTTC. This sequence encodes CASSFRPSGKETQYF.